The 32 T cell receptor beta chains below were found in one sample sequenced in a study of blood T cells in healthy people across ages. Then a second PCR, running roughly 7 to 11 cycles, was carried out with a sample-barcoded 5' primer and a J-beta primer mix. One entry per CDR3 protein results from TCRdb running MiXCR on the 5' RACE reads. Of about a million distinct CDR3 sequences listed, roughly 51% were seen once; the top ten hold about a fifth. The sequenced material came from blood. The receptor source for this set is a woman aged 55 to 70 in good health.

The chain is built from TRBV20-1 and TRBJ1-1; D may be TRBD1 (6 bases). CDR1 is DFQATT, CDR2 SNEGSKA, per germline (reference sequence). The CDR3 spans 14 residues. Trimming pared 3 bases from V and 4 bases from J, leaving 15 bases between. This CDR3 reads CSASEGTPVTEAFF. CDR3 DNA sequence: TGCAGTGCTAGTGAAGGGACACCAGTCACTGAAGCTTTCTTT.

This clonotype has just a few counts. The rearrangement joins TRBV12-3 or TRBV12-4 to TRBJ2-1, with 7 bases fitting TRBD2. V trimming: 5 bases; J trimming: 7 bases; junction bases outside the gene matches: 14. This CDR3 contains 16 residues. For the CDR3, the DNA is TGTGCCAGCAGTCCCCTCGGGGAGGGCCTGAGGAATGAGCAGTTCTTC. The encoded protein is CASSPLGEGLRNEQFF.

The chain employs TRBV6-2 or TRBV6-3 and TRBJ2-2; 9 bases match TRBD1. This CDR3 has 15 amino acids. In germline, CDR1 is MNHEY, CDR2 SVGEGT. The J segment lost 2 bases and the V segment lost 6 bases, leaving 4 bases of the junction unmatched. The DNA for the CDR3 is TGTGCCAGCAGGATGGGACAGGGCAACACCGGGGAGCTGTTTTTT. Its translation is CASRMGQGNTGELFF.

This clonotype appeared once. At one end the junction does not follow the germline gene, possibly because of a read error. This chain links TRBV6-5 with TRBJ1-2; D is unclear. The CDR3 totals 14 residues. Germline CDR1 is MNHEY and CDR2 is SVGAGI. CDR3: CASSNSAGLEGYTF. In nucleotides, the CDR3 is TGTGCCAGCAGTAACTCGGCAGGTTTAGAGGGCTACACCTTC.

The CDR3 loop reads CASSLTDGGHTPYEQYF. The CDR3, as DNA: TGTGCCAGCAGCTTAACTGATGGGGGACACACGCCCTACGAGCAGTACTTC. The chain employs TRBV11-2 and TRBJ2-4, with D perhaps matching TRBD1 (6 bases). Matching the DNA end better, TRBJ2-7 makes the J call doubtful. The length of the CDR3 is 17 residues. From germline, CDR1 is SGHAT and CDR2 FQNNGV.

This chain links TRBV7-9 with TRBJ1-2; tentative D call: TRBD1 (5 bases). Germline CDR1 is SEHNR and CDR2 is FQNEAQ (reference sequence). Trimming took 4 bases from V and 8 from J, leaving 17 bases between them. The CDR3 sequence is 14 residues long. The CDR3 DNA follows: TGTGCCAGCAGCTCGACGGGGGGTCTACGGGGCTACACCTTC. This encodes CASSSTGGLRGYTF.

The chain couples TRBV20-1 to TRBJ2-7; 8 nucleotides line up with TRBD1. This CDR3 has 14 residues. CDR1 and CDR2 (germline): DFQATT, SNEGSKA (reference sequence). The ends lost 3 bases at V and 3 bases at J; junction bases unmatched: 7. The DNA for the CDR3 is TGCAGTGCTAGCTGGGCAGGGGGCGTCTACGAGCAGTACTTC. Translating it yields CSASWAGGVYEQYF.

V usage is TRBV20-1 and J usage is TRBJ2-1, with 8 bases matching TRBD1. This CDR3 spans 16 amino acids. Germline CDR1 reads DFQATT; CDR2 reads SNEGSKA (reference sequence). V shed 1 base and J 6 bases; nucleotides not matched to a gene: 11. CDR3 DNA: TGCAGTGCTAGAGCAATTAACAGGGGGGCTGGCAATGAGCAGTTCTTC. Translation gives CSARAINRGAGNEQFF.

The chain links TRBV12-5 to TRBJ2-1; 9 bases are shared with TRBD2. Looked up from germline, CDR1 is LGHNT and CDR2 is FRNRAP. V shed 1 base, J shed 0 bases, and the junction held 4 bases outside the gene matches. The CDR3 consists of 17 residues. The CDR3 bases are TGTGCTAGTGGTTTGGATACAGCGGGAGGCTCCTACAATGAGCAGTTCTTC. This codes for CASGLDTAGGSYNEQFF.

This clonotype was picked up a small number of times. The rearrangement uses TRBV7-9 and TRBJ2-1; 7 nucleotides match TRBD2. CDR1 and CDR2 (germline): SEHNR, FQNEAQ (reference sequence). The CDR3 contains 14 residues. J was trimmed by 6 bases and V by 4 bases; bases with no gene match: 6. The CDR3 loop reads CASSSPSGGNEQFF. Written as DNA, the CDR3 is TGTGCCAGCAGCTCCCCCTCGGGGGGCAATGAGCAGTTCTTC.

The V and J genes are TRBV5-1 and TRBJ1-6; no firm D call. V was shortened by 3 bases and J by 8 bases, with 12 bases between the two germline ends. CDR3 length: 14 residues. Germline-derived CDR1 and CDR2 are SGHRS and YFSETQ. DNA for the CDR3: TGCGCCAGCAGCTGGAGGGTATCTGATTCACCCCTCCACTTT. It encodes CASSWRVSDSPLHF.

The V call is TRBV7-2, the J call TRBJ2-1; 7 positions match TRBD1. Germline-derived CDR1 and CDR2 are SGHTA and FQGNSA. This CDR3 has 15 amino acids. V gave up 0 bases and J gave up 5 bases; unmatched junction bases: 4. DNA for the CDR3: TGTGCCAGCAGCTTAGCAGCAAGGGGGCACAATGAGCAGTTCTTC. Its translation is CASSLAARGHNEQFF. Drawing the rest from reference TRBV7-2 and TRBJ2-1, the complete variable domain is GAGVSQSPSNKVTEKGKDVELRCDPISGHTALYWYRQSLGQGLEFLIYFQGNSAPDKSGLPSDRFSAERTGGSVSTLTIQRTQQEDSAVYLCASSLAARGHNEQFFGPGTRLTVL.

In regard to this clonotype: A much bigger clone sits one base away, suggesting this may be a read error. The V and J genes are TRBV10-3 and TRBJ2-3; D remains unclear. The CDR3 covers 15 residues. Germline assignment: CDR1 ENHRY and CDR2 SYGVKD. The DNA of the CDR3 is TGTGCCATCAGTGAGCCTATGGCGAGCACAGATACGCGGTATTTT. Amino acids: CAISEPMASTDTRYF.

This clonotype occurred a few times. The chain carries TRBV11-2 and TRBJ2-3; a possible D gene is TRBD2 (5 bases). The CDR3 covers 17 residues. V lost 0 bases and J lost 8, with 21 bases in between. Germline V gene sequence: CDR1 SGHAT, CDR2 FQNNGV. Here the CDR3 reads CASSLDLWIRTPSTQYF. In nucleotides, the CDR3 is TGTGCCAGCAGCTTAGATCTATGGATACGGACTCCAAGTACGCAGTATTTT.

This clonotype turned up a few times. The chain joins TRBV6-2 or TRBV6-3 to TRBJ2-3, with TRBD2 identical over 10 bases. Per the germline V gene, CDR1 is MNHEY and CDR2 is SVGEGT. There are 15 residues in the CDR3. V was pared by 4 bases and J by 4 bases, with 5 bases of the junction left unmatched. The CDR3 sequence is CASSLPGLASDTQYF. In DNA, the CDR3 is TGTGCCAGCAGTTTACCGGGACTAGCGTCAGATACGCAGTATTTT.

V and J are TRBV20-1 and TRBJ2-5; TRBD2 aligns across 9 bases. Germline V lookup: CDR1 DFQATT, CDR2 SNEGSKA (reference sequence). The CDR3 is 15 amino acids. V shed 6 bases, J shed 4 bases, and the junction held 12 bases outside the gene matches. CDR3 loop: CSAPKASGAGETQYF. As DNA, the CDR3 is TGCAGTGCCCCCAAGGCTAGCGGGGCAGGAGAGACCCAGTACTTC.

In DNA form, the CDR3 reads TGTGCCAGCAGCCAGGGGAAAGCGGGAAGGCCAGATACGCAGTATTTT. This encodes CASSQGKAGRPDTQYF. The chain carries TRBV3-1 and TRBJ2-3; 7 nucleotides match TRBD2. The CDR3 is made up of 16 amino acids. Germline CDR1 LGHDT, CDR2 YNNKEL (reference sequence). Trimming removed 3 bases from V and 4 bases from J; junction bases left unmatched: 10.

This clonotype has a handful of counts. The chain carries TRBV4-1 and TRBJ2-4, with 9 bases aligning to TRBD1. The closer fit of TRBJ2-7 to the DNA end suggests the J call may be wrong. Germline CDR1 and CDR2: MGHRA and YSYEKL. The CDR3 is made up of 16 amino acids. CDR3 loop: CASSQARDRAIYEQYF. The CDR3 coding sequence is TGCGCCAGCAGCCAAGCCAGGGACAGGGCGATTTACGAGCAGTACTTC.

J is TRBJ2-1 and V is TRBV12-3 or TRBV12-4; D not certain. The CDR3 covers 14 residues. The V and J ends lost 4 bases and 5 bases respectively, with 12 bases between them. Here the CDR3 DNA reads TGTGCCAGCAGTTCAAGAAACGGGCACAATGAGCAGTTCTTC. Residues: CASSSRNGHNEQFF.

The J gene is TRBJ2-3, the V gene TRBV15; 11 bases are a match to TRBD2. The CDR3 has 17 residues. V lost 4 bases to trimming and J lost 2 bases; unmatched junction nucleotides: 8. Germline CDR1 LNHNV, CDR2 YYDKDF (reference sequence). CDR3 nucleotides: TGTGCCACCAGCACCGCCGGGACTAGCGGATACACAGATACGCAGTATTTT. It specifies CATSTAGTSGYTDTQYF.

The gene calls are TRBV29-1 and TRBJ2-6, with a possible D match to TRBD1 (6 bases). This CDR3 comprises 14 residues. CDR1 is SQVTM and CDR2 is ANQGSEA in the germline V gene. Between the trimmed V and J ends, which lost 6 bases and 12 bases, there was a span of 21 bases. This CDR3 reads CSVAWGGGASVLTF. Written as DNA, the CDR3 is TGCAGCGTCGCCTGGGGTGGGGGCGCCTCCGTCCTGACTTTC.

This clonotype occurred a few times. J is TRBJ2-3 and V is TRBV7-2; D is unresolved. The CDR3 totals 15 residues. The germline V gene has CDR1 SGHTA and CDR2 FQGNSA. Trimming removed 4 bases from V and 0 bases from J, with 11 bases in between. The CDR3 reads CASSSRRTSTDTQYF. The CDR3 DNA reads as TGTGCCAGCAGCTCGCGCCGAACTAGCACAGATACGCAGTATTTT.

This clonotype was seen a few times. The gene calls are TRBV29-1 and TRBJ2-2, with D unclear. The germline V gene encodes CDR1 SQVTM and CDR2 ANQGSEA. V was pared by 3 bases and J by 3 bases, with 5 bases between. The CDR3 contains 12 residues. The CDR3 bases are TGCAGCGTTGAGGGGTACACCGGGGAGCTGTTTTTT. Translated: CSVEGYTGELFF.

The chain is built from TRBV29-1 and TRBJ2-3, with TRBD1 matching 8 bases. J lost 4 bases, V lost 7 bases, and 10 bases had no gene match. The CDR3 totals 14 residues. Germline V gene lookup returns CDR1 SQVTM and CDR2 ANQGSEA. Written as DNA, the CDR3 is TGCAGCGGATGTTGGGACAGGAGGGCAGATACGCAGTATTTT. Translation gives CSGCWDRRADTQYF.

This clonotype is medium-sized within its sample. The chain is built from TRBV7-2 and TRBJ2-7; D is unresolved. The CDR3 loop spans 14 amino acids. CDR1 SGHTA and CDR2 FQGNSA come from the germline V gene. V shed 1 base and J shed 7 bases, with 14 bases lying between them. The CDR3 DNA follows: TGTGCCAGCAGCTTAGTGGGGTTGTTGCAAGAGCAGTACTTC. Translating it yields CASSLVGLLQEQYF.

The chain links TRBV7-9 to TRBJ2-7; D unclear. CDR1 is SEHNR and CDR2 is FQNEAQ in the germline V gene (reference sequence). This CDR3 comprises 14 residues. With 5 bases removed from V and 5 bases from J, the gap between germline ends came to 16 bases. In DNA form, the CDR3 reads TGTGCCAGCAGCCCGGACCACCTTTCCGACGAGCAGTACTTC. This translates into CASSPDHLSDEQYF.

This clonotype was detected a few times. The chain has TRBV11-2 and TRBJ2-3; TRBD2 agrees at 7 bases. Germline V gives CDR1 SGHAT, CDR2 FQNNGV. The CDR3 is 15 amino acids. Losses at the gene ends were 4 bases for V and 10 bases for J; bases not matched to a gene: 14. The CDR3 loop reads CASSSPKSGLYAQYF. The DNA for the CDR3 is TGTGCCAGCAGCTCCCCCAAGTCGGGACTATATGCGCAGTATTTT.

V is TRBV25-1 and J is TRBJ1-1; D is unresolved. Germline-derived CDR1 and CDR2 are MGHDK and SYGVNS. The CDR3 spans 11 residues. The germline V and J ends were trimmed by 4 bases and 7 bases, with 7 bases remaining between them. The CDR3 DNA is TGTGCCAGCAGTGGGAGGTGTGAAGCTTTCTTT. This gives the protein CASSGRCEAFF.

The DNA for the CDR3 is TGTGCCAGCATCCCTCCAGCGGTGGATACGCAGTATTTT. Protein sequence: CASIPPAVDTQYF. The V call is TRBV28, the J call TRBJ2-3; TRBD2 is a possible D gene (5 bases). CDR1 MDHEN and CDR2 SYDVKM come from the germline V gene. The CDR3 loop spans 13 amino acids. Trimming cost V 7 bases and J 6 bases, with 14 bases left between them.

This clonotype has a handful of counts. This rearrangement joins TRBV28 to TRBJ2-7, with D possibly matching TRBD2 (6 bases). The CDR3 is 13 amino acids. With 8 bases removed from V and 0 bases from J, the gap between germline ends came to 11 bases. CDR1 and CDR2 from the germline V gene are MDHEN and SYDVKM. The CDR3 nucleotides are TGTGCCAGCCGGCTAGCGCCCTCCTACGAGCAGTACTTC. Translated, it gives CASRLAPSYEQYF.

This chain links TRBV5-5 with TRBJ1-1; D gene uncertain. V was shortened by 1 base and J by 4 bases, with 14 bases between the two germline ends. Germline CDR1 and CDR2: SGHKS and YYEKEE (reference sequence). CDR3 size: 15 residues. CDR3: CASSLRPDQSTEAFF. The CDR3 DNA reads TGTGCCAGCAGCTTGCGGCCAGACCAGAGCACTGAAGCTTTCTTT.

For this clonotype: This may stem from a read error, because a much larger clone lies one nucleotide away. The J gene is TRBJ2-7, the V gene TRBV4-1; weak D call: TRBD2 (7 bases). The germline V gene encodes CDR1 MGHRA and CDR2 YSYEKL. The CDR3 extends over 15 amino acids. CDR3 sequence: CARSQGGAGSYEQYF. CDR3 nucleotide sequence: TGCGCCCGCAGCCAAGGGGGGGCTGGCTCCTACGAGCAGTACTTC.